A single T cell receptor beta chain is shown here with its context. As yet, its antigen is unknown. This specimen belongs to a study of Ad26.COV2.S vaccination and SARS-CoV-2 variants. Study-level points and caveats: Compared with placebo recipients, vaccine recipients had higher spike-specific TCR breadth.

Clones were sequenced by immunoSEQ multiplex PCR, and TCRdb holds only the in-frame ones, with some missing. The sample includes 360,000 or so clones, 70% to 90% of them seen just once. CDR3 size: 14 residues. Germline loops: CDR1 SGDLS, CDR2 YYNGEE. The V gene end was trimmed by 2 bases and the J gene end by 9 bases; junction bases not matched to a gene: 5. As to treatment: approximately 18 received Ad26.COV2.S at low or high dose, single or two shots; 5 received placebo; per-sample allocation not given. Material that was analyzed had been drawn on day 63 after the first vaccine or placebo injection.

Sequenced here: peripheral blood, sampled in a trial of Ad26.COV2.S vaccine versus placebo. V and J are TRBV9 and TRBJ1-6; 7 nucleotides match TRBD1. This TCR derives from a person aged 18-65 years who received the Ad26.COV2.S COVID-19 vaccine or a placebo. The CDR3 DNA follows: TGTGCCAGCAGCGTCACAGGGGACGGTTCACCCCTCCACTTT. Translation: CASSVTGDGSPLHF. Based on the CDR3 plus reference TRBV9 and TRBJ1-6, the full variable domain is DSGVTQTPKHLITATGQRVTLRCSPRSGDLSVYWYQQSLDQGLQFLIQYYNGEERAKGNILERFSAQQFPDLHSELNLSSLELGDSALYFCASSVTGDGSPLHFGNGTRLTVT.